The T cell receptor (beta chain) described here comes from a study of T cell responses to AZD1222 COVID-19 vaccine. Points from the study as a whole: At baseline, just five or six AZD1222 recipients tested seropositive.

Measured with immunoSEQ multiplex PCR; TCRdb has only the in-frame clones, and not every one. The table includes 57,000 or so clones, 65% to 85% detected once. Of note for this clone: Its antigen is unknown.

The CDR3 consists of 17 residues. V gave up 9 bases and J gave up 0 bases, with 18 bases separating them. Germline loops: CDR1 WNHNN, CDR2 SYGVQD (reference sequence). This TCR was sampled from an adult who received the AZD1222 COVID-19 vaccine. Sequences were derived from peripheral blood, sampled 28 days after the second AZD1222 dose. The V call is TRBV10-1, the J call TRBJ1-6, with D perhaps matching TRBD1 (6 bases). The CDR3 DNA reads TGCGCCAGACAGGGACAAGGCTTTGACTCCTATAATTCACCCCTCCACTTT. Protein sequence: CARQGQGFDSYNSPLHF.